This T cell receptor beta chain was observed in a study of shared clonotypes between healthy human individuals. Study-level points and caveats: Only blood underwent sampling, and tissue repertoires likely differ.

Here immunoSEQ multiplex PCR was the method, and the copy in TCRdb shows in-frame clones only, minus some. The table shows roughly 550,000 clones, with nearly 97% occurring only once. Worth noting for this clone: Its antigen is still unknown.

This CDR3 has 16 amino acids. Germline V CDR1 and CDR2: MNHEY, SMNVEV (reference sequence). The trim removed 5 bases at V and 6 bases at J, leaving 13 bases unmatched. Naive-designated CD8 cells lacked CD45RO, were positively enriched for CCR7, and omitted terminally differentiated effector memory CD45RA+ cells. Participating donors were healthy, HIV-negative adults free of recent acute infections or vaccinations. Sequenced material: naive CD8+ T cells sorted from blood. The source of this sequence is a woman in her thirties in good health. The rearrangement uses TRBV27 and TRBJ1-1, with 9 bases that match TRBD1. CDR3 sequence reads: CASSITGGRGAPEAFF. In nucleotides, the CDR3 is TGTGCCAGCAGTATTACAGGGGGCCGGGGTGCGCCTGAAGCTTTCTTT.